Listed here is a single T cell receptor (beta chain). The antigen remains undetermined. The sample originates from a study of vaccination effects on CD4 cells after COVID-19. Profiled with immunoSEQ multiplex PCR; TCRdb holds only in-frame clones, not every one. The data show about 43,000 clones, just over 75% seen once. The V gene lost 5 bases and the J gene lost 7 bases, with 14 bases spanning the gap. Per the germline V gene, CDR1 is SGHNT and CDR2 is YENEEA. The CDR3 has 14 amino acids. Antigen-specific CD4+ T cells were first expanded with viral peptide pools by the ViraFEST assay and only then sequenced. The authors isolated CD4+ T cells after around 10 days of culture. The healthy vaccine recipients, who had no prior SARS-CoV-2 infection, showed negative nucleocapsid antibodies.

This TCR came from a human donor who received a COVID-19 vaccine. The chain has TRBV11-3 and TRBJ2-2, with D unresolved. Specimen: CD4+ T cells from PBMCs cultured with SARS-CoV-2 spike peptides, collected before COVID-19 vaccination. Written as DNA, the CDR3 is TGTGCCAGCAGCCTCTACTTTAACGTCGGGGAGCTGTTTTTT. It yields the protein CASSLYFNVGELFF.